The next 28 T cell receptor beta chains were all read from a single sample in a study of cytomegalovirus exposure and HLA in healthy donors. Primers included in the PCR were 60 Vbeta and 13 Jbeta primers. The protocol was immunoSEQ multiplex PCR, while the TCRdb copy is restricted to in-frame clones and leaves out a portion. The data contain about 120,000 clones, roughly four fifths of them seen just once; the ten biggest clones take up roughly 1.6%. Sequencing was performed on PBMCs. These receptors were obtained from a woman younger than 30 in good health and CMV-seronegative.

The CDR3 sequence: CASSFGQAGEPQHF. As DNA, the CDR3 is TGCGCCAGCAGCTTCGGACAGGCAGGGGAGCCCCAGCATTTT. The gene calls are TRBV5-1 and TRBJ1-5; 7 bases map to TRBD1. The trim removed 2 bases at V and 8 bases at J, leaving 7 bases unmatched. CDR1 and CDR2 from the germline V gene are SGHRS and YFSETQ. This CDR3 contains 14 residues.

The CDR3: CASSANTRPDTQYF. The CDR3 coding sequence is TGTGCCAGCAGCGCCAACACCAGGCCAGATACGCAGTATTTT. The rearrangement links TRBV7-2 to TRBJ2-3, with no clear D. V was clipped by 5 bases and J by 4 bases, with 13 bases between them. CDR3 length: 14 residues. Germline loops: CDR1 SGHTA, CDR2 FQGNSA.

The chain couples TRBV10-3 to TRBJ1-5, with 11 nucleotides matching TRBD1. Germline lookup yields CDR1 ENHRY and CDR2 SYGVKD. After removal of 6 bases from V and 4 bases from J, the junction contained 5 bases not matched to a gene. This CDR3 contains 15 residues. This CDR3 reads CAIRGGQGENQPQHF. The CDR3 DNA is TGTGCCATCAGGGGGGGACAGGGGGAGAATCAGCCCCAGCATTTT.

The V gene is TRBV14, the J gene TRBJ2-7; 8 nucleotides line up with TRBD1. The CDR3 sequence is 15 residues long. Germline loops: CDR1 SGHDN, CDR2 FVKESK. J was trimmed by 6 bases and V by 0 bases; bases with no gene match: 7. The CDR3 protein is CASSQDFRGLSEQYF. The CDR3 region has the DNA TGTGCCAGCAGCCAAGATTTCAGGGGGCTGTCCGAGCAGTACTTC.

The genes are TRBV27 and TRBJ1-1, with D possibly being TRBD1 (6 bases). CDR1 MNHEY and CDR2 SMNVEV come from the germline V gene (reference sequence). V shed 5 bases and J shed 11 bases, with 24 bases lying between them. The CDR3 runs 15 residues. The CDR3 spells CASSVPTTGGWGAFF. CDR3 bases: TGTGCCAGCAGTGTACCGACGACGGGGGGCTGGGGGGCTTTCTTT.

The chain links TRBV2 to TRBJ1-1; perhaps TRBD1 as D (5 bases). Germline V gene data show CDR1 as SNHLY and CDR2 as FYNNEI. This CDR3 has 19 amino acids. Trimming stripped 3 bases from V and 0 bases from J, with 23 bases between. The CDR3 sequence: CASSEKVSDTLILNTEAFF. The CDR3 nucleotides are TGTGCCAGCAGTGAGAAGGTTTCGGACACTCTCATACTGAACACTGAAGCTTTCTTT. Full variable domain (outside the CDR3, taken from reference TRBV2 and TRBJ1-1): EPEVTQTPSHQVTQMGQEVILRCVPISNHLYFYWYRQILGQKVEFLVSFYNNEISEKSEIFDDQFSVERPDGSNFTLKIRSTKLEDSAMYFCASSEKVSDTLILNTEAFFGQGTRLTVV.

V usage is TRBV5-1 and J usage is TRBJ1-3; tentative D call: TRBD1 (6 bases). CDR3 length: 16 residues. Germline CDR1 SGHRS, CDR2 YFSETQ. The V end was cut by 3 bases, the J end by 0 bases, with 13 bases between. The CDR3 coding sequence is TGCGCCAGCAGCTCAAGAACAGGGCTCTCTGGAAACACCATATATTTT. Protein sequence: CASSSRTGLSGNTIYF.

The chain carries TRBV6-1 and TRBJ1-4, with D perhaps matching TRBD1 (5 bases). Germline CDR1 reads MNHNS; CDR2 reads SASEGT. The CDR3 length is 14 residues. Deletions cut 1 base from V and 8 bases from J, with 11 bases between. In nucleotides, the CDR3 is TGTGCCAGCAGTGAAGAGGGGCCCCCGGAAAAACTGTTTTTT. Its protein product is CASSEEGPPEKLFF.

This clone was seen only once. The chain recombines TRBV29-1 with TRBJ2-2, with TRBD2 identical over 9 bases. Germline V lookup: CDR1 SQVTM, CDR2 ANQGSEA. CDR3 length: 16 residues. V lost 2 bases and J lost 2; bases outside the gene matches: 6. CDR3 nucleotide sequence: TGCAGCGTTGAATCAGCGGGGGGACCTAACACCGGGGAGCTGTTTTTT. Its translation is CSVESAGGPNTGELFF.

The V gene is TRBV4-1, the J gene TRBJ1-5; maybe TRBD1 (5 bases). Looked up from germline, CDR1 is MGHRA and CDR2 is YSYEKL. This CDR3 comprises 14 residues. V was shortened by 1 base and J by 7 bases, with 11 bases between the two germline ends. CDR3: CASSQGLQAQPQHF. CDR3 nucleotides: TGCGCCAGCAGCCAAGGGCTACAGGCCCAGCCCCAGCATTTT.

The CDR3 region has the DNA TGTGCCAGCAGTTTTTTTGCGGGCGGGGGCAAAGAGACCCAGTACTTC. Protein: CASSFFAGGGKETQYF. The chain combines TRBV7-8 with TRBJ2-5; maybe TRBD2 (7 bases). CDR3 length: 16 residues. The V gene lost 6 bases and the J gene lost 3 bases, with 20 bases spanning the gap. Germline V lookup: CDR1 SGHVS, CDR2 FQNEAQ.

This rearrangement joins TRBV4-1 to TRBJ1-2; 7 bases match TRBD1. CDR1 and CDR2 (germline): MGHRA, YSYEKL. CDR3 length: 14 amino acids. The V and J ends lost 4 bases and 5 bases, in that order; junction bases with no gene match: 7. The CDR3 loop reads CASSPTGIGYGYTF. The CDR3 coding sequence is TGCGCCAGCAGCCCGACAGGGATAGGGTATGGCTACACCTTC.

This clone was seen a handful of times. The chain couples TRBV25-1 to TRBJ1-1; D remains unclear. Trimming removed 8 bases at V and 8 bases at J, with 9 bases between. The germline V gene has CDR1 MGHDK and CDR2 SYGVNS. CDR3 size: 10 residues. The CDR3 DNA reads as TGTGCCAGCGCCGGGAGGGAAGCTTTCTTT. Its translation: CASAGREAFF.

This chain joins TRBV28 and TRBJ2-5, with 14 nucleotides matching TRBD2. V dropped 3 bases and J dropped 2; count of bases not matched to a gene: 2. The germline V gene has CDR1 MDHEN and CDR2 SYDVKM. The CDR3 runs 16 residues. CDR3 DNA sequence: TGTGCCAGCAGTTTCGGACTAGCGGGGGGACAAGAGACCCAGTACTTC. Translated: CASSFGLAGGQETQYF.

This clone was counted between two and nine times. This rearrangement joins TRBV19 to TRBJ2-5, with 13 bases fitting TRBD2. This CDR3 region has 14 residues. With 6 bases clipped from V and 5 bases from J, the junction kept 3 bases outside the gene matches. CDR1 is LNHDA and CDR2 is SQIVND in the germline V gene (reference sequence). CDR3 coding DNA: TGTGCCAGTAGCACTAGCGGGGGGGCTGAGACCCAGTACTTC. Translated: CASSTSGGAETQYF.

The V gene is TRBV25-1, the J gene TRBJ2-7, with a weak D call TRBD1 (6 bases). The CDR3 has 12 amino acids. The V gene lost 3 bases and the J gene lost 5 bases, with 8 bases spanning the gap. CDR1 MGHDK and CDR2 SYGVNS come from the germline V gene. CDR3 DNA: TGTGCCAGCAGTGACAGGGGAGACGAGCAGTACTTC. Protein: CASSDRGDEQYF.

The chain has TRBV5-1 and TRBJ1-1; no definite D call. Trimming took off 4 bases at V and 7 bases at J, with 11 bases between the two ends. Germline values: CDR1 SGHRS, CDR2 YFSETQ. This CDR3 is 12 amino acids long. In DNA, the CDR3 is TGCGCCAGCAGCGGGAGCGGGTTTGAAGCTTTCTTT. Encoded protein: CASSGSGFEAFF.

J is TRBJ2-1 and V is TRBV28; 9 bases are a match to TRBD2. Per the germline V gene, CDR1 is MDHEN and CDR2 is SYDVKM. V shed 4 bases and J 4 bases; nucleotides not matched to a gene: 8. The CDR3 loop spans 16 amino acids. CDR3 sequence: CASSSEISGSYNEQFF. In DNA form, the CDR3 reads TGTGCCAGCAGTTCGGAGATTAGCGGGAGTTACAATGAGCAGTTCTTC.

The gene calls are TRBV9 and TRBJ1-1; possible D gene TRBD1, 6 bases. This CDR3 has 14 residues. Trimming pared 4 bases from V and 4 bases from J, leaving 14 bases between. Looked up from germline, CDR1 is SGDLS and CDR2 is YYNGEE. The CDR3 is CASSFQGGTTEAFF. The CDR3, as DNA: TGTGCCAGCAGCTTCCAAGGGGGAACCACTGAAGCTTTCTTT.

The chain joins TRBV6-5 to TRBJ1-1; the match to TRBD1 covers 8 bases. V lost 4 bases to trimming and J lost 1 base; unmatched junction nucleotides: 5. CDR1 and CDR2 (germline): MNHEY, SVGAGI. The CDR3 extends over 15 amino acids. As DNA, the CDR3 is TGTGCCAGCAGTTGGCAGGGGGCCTCGAACACTGAAGCTTTCTTT. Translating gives CASSWQGASNTEAFF.

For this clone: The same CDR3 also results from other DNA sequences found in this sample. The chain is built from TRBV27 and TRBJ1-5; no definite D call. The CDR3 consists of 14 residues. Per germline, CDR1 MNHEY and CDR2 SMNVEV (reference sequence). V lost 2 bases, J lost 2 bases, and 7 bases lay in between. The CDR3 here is CASSLAGGNQPQHF. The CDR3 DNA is TGTGCCAGCAGTTTAGCCGGTGGCAATCAGCCCCAGCATTTT.

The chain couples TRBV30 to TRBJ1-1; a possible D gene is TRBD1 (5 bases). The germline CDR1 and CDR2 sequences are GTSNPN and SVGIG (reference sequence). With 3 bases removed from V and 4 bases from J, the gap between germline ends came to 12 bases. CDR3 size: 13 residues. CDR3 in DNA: TGTGCCTGGAGCGGGGACGGGGGCACTGAAGCTTTCTTT. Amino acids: CAWSGDGGTEAFF.

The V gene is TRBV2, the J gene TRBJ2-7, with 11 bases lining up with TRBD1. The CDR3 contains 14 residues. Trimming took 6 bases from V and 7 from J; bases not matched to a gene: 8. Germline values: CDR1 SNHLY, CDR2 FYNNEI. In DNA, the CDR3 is TGTGCCAGCAGCCCTGGACAGGGGGCGGGGGAGCAGTACTTC. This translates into CASSPGQGAGEQYF.

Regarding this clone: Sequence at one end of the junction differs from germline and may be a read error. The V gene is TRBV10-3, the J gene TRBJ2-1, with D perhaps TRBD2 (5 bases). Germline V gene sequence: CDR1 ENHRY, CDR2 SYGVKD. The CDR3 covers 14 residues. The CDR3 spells CASSPSSSYNEQFF. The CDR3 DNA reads TGTGCCAGCAGTCCTAGCAGCTCCTACAATGAGCAGTTCTTC.

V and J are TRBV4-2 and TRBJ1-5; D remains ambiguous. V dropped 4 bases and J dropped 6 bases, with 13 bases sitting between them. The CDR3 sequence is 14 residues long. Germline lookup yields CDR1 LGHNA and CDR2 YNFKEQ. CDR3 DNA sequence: TGTGCCAGCAGCCCGGGGAGAGAAGTTCAGCCCCAGCATTTT. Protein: CASSPGREVQPQHF.

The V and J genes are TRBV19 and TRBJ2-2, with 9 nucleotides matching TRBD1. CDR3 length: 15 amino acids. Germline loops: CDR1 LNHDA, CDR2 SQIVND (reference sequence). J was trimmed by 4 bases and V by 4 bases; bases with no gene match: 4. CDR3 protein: CASSNRDRVTGELFF. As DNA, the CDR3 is TGTGCCAGTAGTAACCGGGACAGGGTCACCGGGGAGCTGTTTTTT.

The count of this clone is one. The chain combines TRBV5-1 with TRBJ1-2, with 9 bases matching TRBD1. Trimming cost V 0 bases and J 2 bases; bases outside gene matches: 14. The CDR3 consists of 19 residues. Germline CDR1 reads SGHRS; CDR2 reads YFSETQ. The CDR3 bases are TGCGCCAGCAGCTTGGGGACAGGGGCCAACTTGCACCCAAACTATGGCTACACCTTC. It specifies CASSLGTGANLHPNYGYTF.

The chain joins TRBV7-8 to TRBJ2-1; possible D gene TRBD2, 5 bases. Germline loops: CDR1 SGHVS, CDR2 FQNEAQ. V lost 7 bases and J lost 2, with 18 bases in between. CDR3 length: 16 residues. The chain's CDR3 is CASIKSTGSAYNEQFF. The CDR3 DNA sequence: TGTGCCAGCATTAAGTCTACGGGGTCCGCCTACAATGAGCAGTTCTTC. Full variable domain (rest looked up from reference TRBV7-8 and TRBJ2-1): GAGVSQSPRYKVAKRGQDVALRCDPISGHVSLFWYQQALGQGPEFLTYFQNEAQLDKSGLPSDRFFAERPEGSVSTLKIQRTQQEDSAVYLCASIKSTGSAYNEQFFGPGTRLTVL.